The text below deals with one T cell receptor (beta chain). Antigen: not known. The data belong to a study of lymphopenia after photon versus proton radiotherapy. Study observations and caveats: Photon-treated patients lost naive T cells and TCR diversity; proton-treated stayed stable. Oligoclonal CD8+ Temra expansion after nadir drove photon patients' diversity drop. Better survival with proton therapy was suggested as possible, not demonstrated. Larger post-nadir TCR diversity loss correlated inversely with survival in deceased patients.

Method: immunoSEQ multiplex PCR; TCRdb's copy keeps in-frame clones and lacks some. The data show 150,000 to 200,000 clones, approximately 86% seen once. CDR1 is SGHRS, CDR2 YFSETQ, per germline. Trimming shortened V by 1 base and J by 4 bases, and 9 bases separated the two germline ends. The CDR3 has 14 amino acids. The sequence came from a man in his fifties or sixties with gastric cancer. Sample: peripheral blood, taken from a patient treated with photon-based radiotherapy. The chain links TRBV5-1 to TRBJ2-1; D ambiguous. In DNA form, the CDR3 reads TGCGCCAGCAGCTTGTATGACGGATACAATGAGCAGTTCTTC. This gives the protein CASSLYDGYNEQFF.